The sequence of this TCR beta chain was determined in a study of blood T cell repertoires in COVID-19. About the research overall: There were acute and convalescent COVID-19 samples, and they came from the United States, Italy and Spain. From T cells, B-cell-depleted T cells, or PBMCs came the material, which was cDNA or gDNA.

In the study's own analysis: The authors estimated nucleated cell counts from reference gene primer amplification. Method: immunoSEQ multiplex PCR; TCRdb's copy keeps in-frame clones and lacks some. Clone size and the V and J calls come from that table; the DNA yielded D and trimming. The sample consists of 540,000 or so clones, 85% to 90% of them appearing once. Seattle's enrolled individuals joined amid active infection and were then monitored longitudinally. The clonotype was recovered from a woman aged 45-59 years with COVID-19, enrolled during active disease. Sequencing was performed on peripheral blood.

CDR3 DNA sequence: TGCGCCACTGGACTAGCGGGGGATACAGATACGCAGTATTTT. Its protein product is CATGLAGDTDTQYF. This chain links TRBV10-2 with TRBJ2-3; 13 bases align to TRBD2. This CDR3 comprises 14 residues. Losses at the gene ends were 10 bases for V and 3 bases for J; bases not matched to a gene: 4. CDR1 WSHSY and CDR2 SAAADI come from the germline V gene.